This is a list of T cell receptor beta chains from one sample in a study of T cells in Graves' hyperthyroidism and ophthalmopathy. TCRdb processed the multiplex PCR reads anew with MiXCR; each CDR3 protein has one entry. Of approximately 400,000 distinct CDR3 sequences in the sample, roughly 25% are singletons; the top ten hold around 79%. Sequenced: blood. These receptor sequences come from a man aged 45-65 years with Graves' hyperthyroidism. The CDR3 runs from the conserved cysteine through the conserved F or W. The D gene is left open where the match is weak. Only some rows state a clone size, as once, few, many or a class for expanded clones.

v_call,j_call,cdr3_length,clone_size,d_call,cdr3_aa,cdr3_nt
TRBV12-3/TRBV12-4,TRBJ1-2,12,-,-,CASPAGSGGYTF,TGTGCCAGCCCCGCAGGGAGCGGAGGCTACACCTTC
TRBV5-6,TRBJ2-5,15,-,-,CASSNGAGVQETQYF,TGTGCCAGCAGTAATGGAGCAGGGGTTCAAGAGACCCAGTACTTC
TRBV5-1,TRBJ2-2,17,-,TRBD1,CASSLGGGQGNTGELFF,TGCGCCAGCAGCTTGGGGGGCGGACAGGGCAACACCGGGGAGCTGTTTTTT
TRBV12-5,TRBJ1-1,13,-,-,CASGLVLGSEAFF,TGTGCTAGTGGTTTGGTACTTGGTTCCGAAGCTTTCTTT
TRBV28,TRBJ2-7,14,many,TRBD1,CASSRGTGAYEQYF,TGTGCCAGCAGCCGCGGGACAGGGGCCTACGAGCAGTACTTC
TRBV28,TRBJ2-2,13,-,-,CAAAETNTGELFF,TGTGCCGCTGCCGAGACAAACACCGGGGAGCTGTTTTTT
TRBV12-3/TRBV12-4,TRBJ1-1,14,few,TRBD1,CAIPTGALNTEAFF,TGTGCCATCCCGACAGGGGCATTAAACACTGAAGCTTTCTTT
TRBV27,TRBJ1-5,16,few,-,CASSPYGHVSDQPQHF,TGTGCCAGCAGTCCCTACGGACATGTTTCCGATCAGCCCCAGCATTTT
TRBV19,TRBJ1-1,11,-,-,CASRIGREAFF,TGTGCCAGTAGAATAGGCCGTGAAGCTTTCTTT
TRBV5-6,TRBJ2-5,14,few,TRBD2,CASGRLAAPETQYF,TGTGCCAGCGGGAGACTAGCCGCCCCAGAGACCCAGTACTTC
TRBV11-2,TRBJ2-7,16,few,-,CASSQFSFSRGAEQYF,TGTGCCAGCAGCCAATTTTCCTTCTCGCGGGGCGCCGAGCAGTACTTC
TRBV20-1,TRBJ2-1,17,-,TRBD2,CSARDSSGTSPYNEQFF,TGCAGTGCTAGAGATAGTTCCGGGACTAGCCCCTACAATGAGCAGTTCTTC
TRBV11-2,TRBJ2-5,15,few,-,CASSLVGGWGETQYF,TGTGCCAGCAGCTTAGTTGGGGGGTGGGGGGAGACCCAGTACTTC
TRBV20-1,TRBJ2-7,12,many,-,CSATDSTYEQYF,TGCAGTGCTACTGACAGTACCTACGAGCAGTACTTC
TRBV4-1,TRBJ2-7,15,-,TRBD2,CASSQEVAGGHEQYF,TGCGCCAGCAGCCAAGAGGTAGCGGGAGGCCACGAGCAGTACTTC
TRBV24-1,TRBJ1-2,13,-,-,CATSGGQSYGYTF,TGTGCCACCAGTGGTGGACAGAGCTATGGCTACACCTTC
TRBV28,TRBJ2-4,18,many,TRBD2,CASSFLSSGRGAKNIQYF,TGTGCCAGCAGTTTTCTGTCTAGCGGGAGGGGGGCCAAAAACATTCAGTACTTC
TRBV29-1,TRBJ1-1,12,few,-,CSVEGGPPGTFF,TGCAGCGTTGAAGGCGGACCGCCCGGGACTTTCTTT
TRBV11-2,TRBJ2-1,16,-,-,CASSRFMEALNNEQFF,TGTGCCAGCAGCCGTTTTATGGAGGCTCTTAACAATGAGCAGTTCTTC
TRBV10-2,TRBJ1-1,11,-,-,CASSTGSEAFF,TGCGCCAGCAGTACAGGGTCTGAAGCTTTCTTT
TRBV18,TRBJ2-5,16,-,-,CASSPVLVGGQETQYF,TGTGCCAGCTCACCAGTGCTCGTGGGGGGCCAAGAGACCCAGTACTTC
TRBV11-2,TRBJ2-3,13,many,-,CASSFTQTDTQYF,TGTGCCAGCAGCTTTACACAGACAGATACGCAGTATTTT
TRBV11-3,TRBJ2-7,15,few,-,CASSPPGRSSYEQCF,TGTGCCAGCAGCCCCCCCGGGCGGAGCTCCTACGAGCAGTGCTTC
TRBV12-3/TRBV12-4,TRBJ1-2,14,-,-,CASSFGQGFRGYTF,TGTGCCAGCAGTTTCGGGCAGGGGTTCCGTGGCTACACCTTC
TRBV7-2,TRBJ2-7,14,-,TRBD1,CASRPGGGLKEQYF,TGTGCCAGCAGGCCAGGGGGCGGATTGAAGGAGCAGTACTTC
TRBV20-1,TRBJ2-7,13,few,-,CSGIGASSYEQYF,TGCAGTGGAATTGGGGCTAGCTCCTACGAGCAGTACTTC